A single TCR beta chain is shown here with its context. Germline CDR1 is GTSNPN and CDR2 is SVGIG (reference sequence). V gave up 4 bases and J gave up 6 bases; unmatched junction bases: 10. The CDR3 covers 15 residues. Using immunoSEQ multiplex PCR, the repertoire was profiled, and TCRdb retains in-frame clones only, with some absent. The repertoire holds around 35,000 clones, with over 75% as singletons. The time point is: pretreatment peripheral blood. These data come from a study of PD-L1 blockade in urothelial cancer. Study-level background: Bladder-origin urothelial cancer in males covered about 85% of the 29 patients.

The source was PBMCs, collected around atezolizumab (anti-PD-L1) treatment. This chain joins TRBV30 and TRBJ2-2, with 8 bases that match TRBD1. This receptor was identified in a man aged 60-69 years with urothelial cancer. The CDR3 spells CAWIRRGRSSGELFF. The CDR3 nucleotides are TGTGCCTGGATCCGCAGGGGGCGAAGTTCCGGGGAGCTGTTTTTT. Complete variable domain (other parts from reference TRBV30 and TRBJ2-2): SQTIHQWPATLVQPVGSPLSLECTVEGTSNPNLYWYRQAAGRGLQLLFYSVGIGQISSEVPQNLSASRPQDRQFILSSKKLLLSDSGFYLCAWIRRGRSSGELFFGEGSRLTVL.